This paragraph covers one T cell receptor (beta chain) sequence. The CDR3 consists of 15 residues. V trimming: 2 bases; J trimming: 7 bases; junction bases outside the gene matches: 12. Germline V lookup: CDR1 GTSNPN, CDR2 SVGIG (reference sequence). In the original workflow: The authors estimated nucleated cell counts from reference gene primer amplification. Sequenced by immunoSEQ multiplex PCR; TCRdb stores in-frame clones only, minus some. That table supplies the V and J calls and clone size; D and trimming were determined from the DNA. The sample comprises around 100,000 clones, 84% of which are singletons, and more than 10% rests with the top ten. This specimen belongs to a study of blood T cell repertoires in COVID-19. Study-wide background: Samples representing acute and convalescent COVID-19 were sourced from the United States, Italy and Spain. T cells, B-cell-depleted T cells, or PBMCs provided the cDNA or gDNA that served as material.

V usage is TRBV30 and J usage is TRBJ2-7; 9 positions agree with TRBD2. The origin of this receptor is a human donor in a cohort sampled during active COVID-19. The sequenced sample was peripheral blood. The CDR3 spells CAWSRAGTSREEQYF. The CDR3 nucleotides read TGTGCCTGGAGTCGAGCCGGGACTAGCCGGGAGGAGCAGTACTTC.